Below, 15 T cell receptor beta chains from the same sample are listed, as sequenced in a study of tumor-infiltrating lymphocytes in primary liver carcinoma. With a constant-region primer, TCR beta cDNA was made from about 0.55 ug of total RNA. Generation of the TCR beta libraries relied on three nested multiplex PCR rounds using slightly modified ARM-PCR. Two initial PCR rounds of around 9 cycles each paired TRBV1-TRBV30 forward primers with a C-beta reverse primer. TCRdb reprocessed the multiplex PCR reads with MiXCR, giving one entry per CDR3 protein. Of about 310,000 distinct CDR3 sequences in the sample, more than 55% are singletons; the top ten hold over 15%. Unsorted whole blood yielded blood RNA, and germline DNA was extracted as well. The sequenced sample consisted of peripheral blood. The source of these receptors is a woman in her 30s with primary liver carcinoma and hepatitis B virus infection.

Worth noting for this clonotype: Given a much more abundant clone one base away, this may be a read error. The genes are TRBV5-6 and TRBJ1-5, with D hard to call. The CDR3 has 14 amino acids. CDR1 is SGHDT, CDR2 YYEEEE, per germline. CDR3 in amino acids: CAGSLGPSNQPQHF. The CDR3, as DNA: TGTGCCGGCAGCTTGGGTCCTAGCAATCAGCCCCAGCATTTT.

Comment on this clonotype: The junction and the germline gene differ at one end; a read error may be behind it. This chain joins TRBV28 and TRBJ2-5, with 8 bases matching TRBD1. CDR1 is MDHEN, CDR2 SYDVKM, per germline. This CDR3 has 17 residues. CDR3 in DNA: TGTGCCAGCAGTTTACCCGGGGCAGGGGGCGGCTTGGAGACCCATTACTTC. Protein product: CASSLPGAGGGLETHYF.

The chain combines TRBV29-1 with TRBJ2-5; 8 bases map to TRBD1. This CDR3 spans 14 amino acids. Germline CDR1 is SQVTM and CDR2 is ANQGSEA. Trimming took 7 bases from V and 4 from J; bases not matched to a gene: 11. This chain's CDR3 is CSGSTGDEAETQYF. DNA for the CDR3: TGCAGCGGGTCGACAGGGGACGAAGCAGAGACCCAGTACTTC.

In regard to this clonotype: The junction departs from germline at one end; a sequencing error may be responsible. V usage is TRBV4-1 and J usage is TRBJ1-1; D is unresolved. There are 15 residues in the CDR3. The germline gives CDR1 MGHRA, CDR2 YSYEKL. DNA for the CDR3: TGCGCCAGCAACCAATCCGGGGTGCTGCAGACTGAAGCTTTCTTT. Translation: CASNQSGVLQTEAFF.

A remark on this clonotype: The junction does not match germline at one end; this may be a read error. The chain is built from TRBV11-2 and TRBJ2-2; TRBD1 might be the D (6 bases). Looked up from germline, CDR1 is SGHAT and CDR2 is FQNNGV. The CDR3 totals 15 residues. CDR3: CANSLRGRGTGELVF. The DNA for the CDR3 is TGTGCCAACAGCTTAAGGGGGAGAGGCACCGGGGAGCTGGTTTTT.

About this clonotype: One base away lies a much larger clone, so this may be a sequencing read error. The chain combines TRBV6-2 or TRBV6-3 with TRBJ2-5, with a weak D call TRBD1 (6 bases). The CDR3 is 15 residues long. Germline V gene data show CDR1 as MNHEY and CDR2 as SVGEGT. CDR3 nucleotides: TGTGCCAGCAGTTACTCGTCAGGGGATCAAGAGACCCACTACTTC. Residues: CASSYSSGDQETHYF.

Note on this clonotype: A much larger clone is a single base away; this may be a read error. The chain combines TRBV4-1 with TRBJ2-7; D is perhaps TRBD2 (5 bases). The CDR3 is 15 amino acids. Between the trimmed V and J ends, which lost 0 bases and 3 bases, there was a span of 12 bases. Germline CDR1 and CDR2: MGHRA and YSYEKL. The CDR3 DNA is TGCGCCAGCAGCCAAGAAGGCTCCGGGATCTACGAGCAGTACTTC. Its protein product is CASSQEGSGIYEQYF.

This clonotype was detected ten times or more. V usage is TRBV28 and J usage is TRBJ2-5; 11 nucleotides line up with TRBD2. The germline gives CDR1 MDHEN, CDR2 SYDVKM. With 8 bases clipped from V and 1 base from J, the junction kept 6 bases outside the gene matches. The CDR3 sequence is 15 residues long. The CDR3: CASRKTSGAQETQYF. In DNA, the CDR3 is TGTGCCAGCCGGAAGACTAGCGGGGCCCAAGAGACCCAGTACTTC.

The chain uses TRBV14 and TRBJ1-5, with no clear D. Trimming removed 0 bases at V and 7 bases at J, with 7 bases between. The CDR3 is 13 residues long. Germline CDR1 is SGHDN and CDR2 is FVKESK. CDR3 protein: CASSQDLGQPQHF. In DNA, the CDR3 is TGTGCCAGCAGCCAAGATCTGGGGCAGCCCCAGCATTTT. Filled out from reference TRBV14 and TRBJ1-5, the complete variable domain reads EAGVTQFPSHSVIEKGQTVTLRCDPISGHDNLYWYRRVMGKEIKFLLHFVKESKQDESGMPNNRFLAERTGGTYSTLKVQPAELEDSGVYFCASSQDLGQPQHFGDGTRLSIL.

Points on this clonotype: Given the absence of the conserved phenylalanine or tryptophan at the CDR3 end, a read error is likely. This chain links TRBV14 with TRBJ2-3; D may be TRBD1 (5 bases). The J call may be mistaken, given a closer DNA end match to TRBJ1-5. Per the germline V gene, CDR1 is SGHDN and CDR2 is FVKESK. This CDR3 region has 17 residues. CDR3 in DNA: TGTGCCAGCAGCCCCGGGCTAGGAGTGAGGGGCACAGATACGCAGCATTAT. Translating it yields CASSPGLGVRGTDTQHY.

Worth noting for this clonotype: At one of its ends the junction is not consistent with the germline gene, which may arise from a read error. This chain joins TRBV12-3 or TRBV12-4 and TRBJ1-5; D is perhaps TRBD1 (5 bases). The CDR3 contains 13 residues. The CDR3 region has the DNA TGTGCCAGCAGGCCGGGACTCAATCAGCACCAGCATTTT. It codes for CASRPGLNQHQHF.

The chain employs TRBV7-2 and TRBJ2-7, with D perhaps TRBD1 (5 bases). Per germline, CDR1 SGHTA and CDR2 FQGNSA. Trimming stripped 4 bases from V and 3 bases from J, with 13 bases between. The CDR3 totals 14 residues. The CDR3 region is CASSSSYDSYEQYF. The CDR3 DNA reads TGTGCCAGCAGCTCCTCCTACGACAGCTACGAGCAGTACTTC.

On this clonotype itself: Because the CDR3 is missing its conserved closing phenylalanine or tryptophan, this is likely a read error. The rearrangement uses TRBV29-1 and TRBJ1-1; D gene uncertain. The CDR3 length is 12 residues. Germline V gene lookup returns CDR1 SQVTM and CDR2 ANQGSEA. V dropped 5 bases and J dropped 1 base, with 8 bases sitting between them. The DNA for the CDR3 is TGCAGCGTTTCGGAGAGGAACACTGAAGCTTTCTGT. Its translation is CSVSERNTEAFC.

The chain recombines TRBV24-1 with TRBJ2-5; D uncertain. Trimming took off 4 bases at V and 0 bases at J, with 8 bases between the two ends. CDR1 and CDR2 from the germline V gene are KGHDR and SFDVKD. There are 14 residues in the CDR3. The CDR3 loop is CATSEGRNQETQYF. CDR3 DNA sequence: TGTGCCACCAGTGAAGGCAGGAACCAAGAGACCCAGTACTTC.

Regarding this clonotype: A clone one base away is much larger, so this may be a read error. The gene calls are TRBV6-1 and TRBJ2-1, with TRBD2 identical over 13 bases. This CDR3 contains 16 residues. In germline, CDR1 is MNHNS, CDR2 SASEGT. CDR3 in DNA: TGTGCCTGCAGAGGGACTAGCGGGAAAACCTACAATGAGCAGTTCTTC. The encoded protein is CACRGTSGKTYNEQFF.